This T cell receptor beta chain was identified in a study of T cells in Graves' hyperthyroidism and ophthalmopathy. Authors of the study amplified TCR beta CDR3 regions from RNA transcripts. An initial round of RT-PCR targeting the TCR CDR3 relied on the HTBI primer set. MiXCR, run by TCRdb on the multiplex PCR reads, gives a single entry per CDR3 protein. The sample yields 300,000 to 500,000 distinct CDR3 sequences, 14% to 15% seen once. This clonotype was seen at least ten times. The J segment lost 2 bases and the V segment lost 2 bases, leaving 4 bases of the junction unmatched. The CDR3 is 17 residues long. Germline assignment: CDR1 MNHEY and CDR2 SMNVEV (reference sequence).

This sequence originates from a woman in her twenties or thirties with Graves' hyperthyroidism. The source material was blood. This sequence joins TRBV27 and TRBJ2-1, with 12 bases identical to TRBD2. The CDR3: CASSLLAGGVAYNEQFF. CDR3 nucleotides: TGTGCCAGCAGTTTACTAGCGGGAGGGGTCGCCTACAATGAGCAGTTCTTC.